The rows below give T cell receptor beta chains drawn from one sample of a study of blood T cell repertoires in COVID-19. Only in-frame clones appear in the TCRdb table, and some are missing; sequencing was by immunoSEQ multiplex PCR. The sample records approximately 300,000 clones, around 82% being singletons. Sequencing used peripheral blood. The receptors were gathered from a person aged 65 to 79 with COVID-19, enrolled during active disease. Both conserved end residues are part of each CDR3. A D gene is named only where the DNA matches it firmly. Size is stated for part of the rows, as once, few or many counts, or as a class when the clone is expanded.

clone_size j_call v_call d_call cdr3_aa cdr3_nt
. TRBJ2-6 TRBV28 TRBD2 CASSPGLAGVSGANVLTF TGTGCCAGCAGCCCCGGACTAGCGGGAGTTTCTGGGGCCAACGTCCTGACTTTC
. TRBJ1-5 TRBV28 TRBD1 CASSFRTGIDNQPQHF TGTGCCAGCAGTTTTCGGACAGGGATTGACAATCAGCCCCAGCATTTT
. TRBJ2-5 TRBV11-2 . CASSRGQETQYF TGTGCCAGCAGCCGTGGTCAGGAGACCCAGTACTTC
few TRBJ2-5 TRBV6-6 TRBD1 CASTEDRARKTQYF TGTGCCAGCACCGAAGACAGGGCCAGGAAGACCCAGTACTTC
few TRBJ1-6 TRBV5-1 . CASSLGNGQQYSPLHF TGCGCCAGCAGCCTGGGGAACGGACAGCAGTATTCGCCCCTCCACTTT
. TRBJ1-6 TRBV7-2 . CASSSLYSPLHF TGTGCCAGCAGCTCCTTATATTCACCCCTCCACTTT
. TRBJ1-5 TRBV19 TRBD1 CASSTQGARYQPQHF TGTGCCAGTAGTACCCAGGGGGCGCGGTATCAGCCCCAGCATTTT
. TRBJ2-7 TRBV7-9 . CASSPAAGPPYEQYF TGTGCCAGCAGCCCAGCGGCCGGCCCCCCCTACGAGCAGTACTTC
. TRBJ1-2 TRBV6-2/TRBV6-3 . CASSYSAGRSGYTF TGTGCCAGCAGTTACTCGGCAGGGCGGAGTGGCTACACCTTC
. TRBJ2-2 TRBV3-1/TRBV3-2 TRBD2 CASSQGLAGAGELFF TGTGCCAGCAGCCAGGGACTAGCGGGGGCCGGGGAGCTGTTTTTT
. TRBJ2-5 TRBV7-9 . CASSRDSETQYF TGTGCCAGCAGCAGGGACTCGGAGACCCAGTACTTC
. TRBJ2-5 TRBV3-1/TRBV3-2 TRBD2 CASSFQLAGAQTQYF TGTGCCAGCAGCTTCCAGCTAGCGGGGGCTCAGACCCAGTACTTC
. TRBJ2-5 TRBV24-1 . CATSETGTSETQYF TGTGCCACCAGTGAAACAGGGACAAGTGAGACCCAGTACTTC
. TRBJ2-1 TRBV7-2 . CASGWLAGNEQFF TGTGCCAGCGGTTGGCTAGCTGGGAATGAGCAGTTCTTC
. TRBJ2-5 TRBV18 TRBD2 CASSPAGGHQETQYF TGTGCCAGCTCCCCGGCGGGGGGCCACCAAGAGACCCAGTACTTC
. TRBJ2-5 TRBV5-6 TRBD2 CASSYGLAGVRQETQYF TGTGCCAGCAGCTACGGACTAGCGGGAGTTCGACAAGAGACCCAGTACTTC
. TRBJ2-6 TRBV27 TRBD1 CASSPIGTGSLNPSSGANVLTF TGTGCCAGCAGTCCGATAGGGACAGGGTCATTGAATCCATCCTCTGGGGCCAACGTCCTGACTTTC
. TRBJ1-5 TRBV6-2/TRBV6-3 TRBD1 CASSQSGTGGRQPQHF TGTGCCAGCAGCCAATCCGGGACAGGGGGCAGACAGCCCCAGCATTTT
. TRBJ1-5 TRBV6-2/TRBV6-3 TRBD1 CASSYPRQGAAQPQHF TGTGCCAGCAGTTACCCCCGACAGGGGGCGGCTCAGCCCCAGCATTTT
. TRBJ2-7 TRBV5-1 TRBD1 CASSLEMVGQGSYEQYF TGCGCCAGCAGCTTGGAGATGGTGGGACAGGGCTCCTACGAGCAGTACTTC
. TRBJ2-3 TRBV5-6 . CASSLGGPDTQYF TGTGCCAGCAGCTTGGGAGGTCCAGATACGCAGTATTTT
. TRBJ1-1 TRBV7-6 . CASSLTDYSGTEAFF TGTGCCAGCAGCTTAACAGACTATAGTGGGACTGAAGCTTTCTTT
. TRBJ1-1 TRBV7-2 TRBD1 CASSTTGGTEAFF TGTGCCAGCAGCACAACAGGGGGCACTGAAGCTTTCTTT
few TRBJ2-2 TRBV11-3 . CASSRSGPTGELFF TGTGCCAGCAGCAGAAGCGGGCCCACCGGGGAGCTGTTTTTT
. TRBJ1-1 TRBV7-9 . CASSLVHGEAFF TGTGCCAGCAGCTTAGTTCACGGTGAAGCTTTCTTT
. TRBJ1-2 TRBV19 . CASRAGPRPGYTF TGTGCCAGTAGGGCGGGGCCCCGGCCGGGCTACACCTTC
. TRBJ2-1 TRBV6-4 . CASSESLPGDEQFF TGTGCCAGCAGTGAATCTCTCCCCGGTGATGAGCAGTTCTTC
. TRBJ1-2 TRBV28 . CASSSVSYGYTF TGTGCCAGCAGTTCGGTCTCCTATGGCTACACCTTC
. TRBJ1-1 TRBV7-8 . CASSLSSSTTEAFF TGTGCCAGCAGCTTATCGTCCAGTACAACTGAAGCTTTCTTT
. TRBJ1-2 TRBV7-8 . CASSLDSDYGYTF TGTGCCAGCAGCCTTGACAGCGACTATGGCTACACCTTC
. TRBJ2-3 TRBV5-6 . CASSMGLLTDTQYF TGTGCCAGCAGCATGGGACTGCTCACAGATACGCAGTATTTT
. TRBJ2-1 TRBV3-1/TRBV3-2 . CASSTFQRGGASIRNEQFF TGTGCCAGCAGCACCTTTCAGCGAGGGGGGGCCTCGATTCGCAATGAGCAGTTCTTC
. TRBJ1-3 TRBV2 . CATGSGGSGNTIYF TGTGCCACGGGTTCCGGGGGCTCTGGAAACACCATATATTTT
. TRBJ1-5 TRBV7-2 . CASSLTQPNQPQHF TGTGCCAGCAGCTTAACACAGCCTAATCAGCCCCAGCATTTT
. TRBJ2-6 TRBV7-6 TRBD1 CASSLRDRGSTGANVLTF TGTGCCAGCAGCTTACGGGACAGGGGTTCAACTGGGGCCAACGTCCTGACTTTC
. TRBJ1-2 TRBV27 . CASSVSRYKPRGDDYGYTF TGTGCCAGCAGTGTATCGCGATATAAACCCAGGGGCGATGATTATGGCTACACCTTC
. TRBJ2-3 TRBV9 . CASSVLGDTDTQYF TGTGCCAGCAGCGTCTTAGGGGACACAGATACGCAGTATTTT
once TRBJ2-1 TRBV3-1/TRBV3-2 TRBD2 CASSQEPSGGGEQFF TGTGCCAGCAGCCAGGAGCCTAGCGGGGGGGGTGAGCAGTTCTTC
. TRBJ2-3 TRBV7-2 TRBD2 CASSPTSGGVTQYF TGTGCCAGCAGCCCCACTAGCGGGGGGGTTACGCAGTATTTT
. TRBJ1-1 TRBV28 . CASSGRSGALNTEAFF TGTGCCAGCAGTGGCCGCTCGGGAGCGCTGAACACTGAAGCTTTCTTT
. TRBJ1-1 TRBV5-1 . CASGRREGNTEAFF TGCGCCAGCGGCCGCAGGGAAGGGAACACTGAAGCTTTCTTT
. TRBJ1-6 TRBV6-5 . CASRAVASYNSPLHF TGTGCCAGCAGGGCTGTCGCCTCATATAATTCACCCCTCCACTTT
. TRBJ1-2 TRBV20-1 . CSARGPYGYTF TGCAGTGCTAGGGGCCCTTATGGCTACACCTTC
. TRBJ2-7 TRBV2 . CASSDRGSYEQYF TGTGCCAGCAGTGACAGGGGCTCCTACGAGCAGTACTTC
few TRBJ2-3 TRBV2 TRBD2 CASSRTSDADTQYF TGTGCCAGCAGTCGGACTAGCGATGCAGATACGCAGTATTTT
. TRBJ2-7 TRBV4-3 TRBD2 CASSQDIAGGTTDYEQYF TGCGCCAGCAGCCAAGACATAGCGGGGGGGACCACCGACTACGAGCAGTACTTC
few TRBJ1-1 TRBV5-1 . CASRSGADTEAFF TGCGCCAGCAGATCAGGGGCGGACACTGAAGCTTTCTTT
. TRBJ1-5 TRBV19 TRBD1 CASSLQGPVPQHF TGTGCCAGTAGTCTACAGGGGCCGGTACCCCAGCATTTT
. TRBJ2-2 TRBV5-4 . CASSLRGTGTGELFF TGTGCCAGCAGCTTGCGGGGGACTGGCACCGGGGAGCTGTTTTTT
. TRBJ2-1 TRBV30 . CAWSRGSAPYNEQFF TGTGCCTGGAGTAGAGGAAGCGCTCCCTACAATGAGCAGTTCTTC
. TRBJ2-7 TRBV5-1 TRBD2 CASSPAGVEQYF TGCGCCAGCAGTCCGGCGGGGGTCGAGCAGTACTTC
. TRBJ1-2 TRBV19 TRBD1 CASKSGTGNDYGYTF TGTGCCAGTAAATCAGGGACAGGGAATGACTATGGCTACACCTTC
. TRBJ1-5 TRBV6-2/TRBV6-3 TRBD1 CASSSRTGGLSNQPQHF TGTGCCAGCAGTTCCCGGACAGGGGGCCTGAGCAATCAGCCCCAGCATTTT
. TRBJ2-4 TRBV4-3 TRBD1 CASSQTTGVGENIQYF TGCGCCAGCAGCCAAACCACAGGGGTGGGGGAAAACATTCAGTACTTC
once TRBJ1-1 TRBV6-6 . CASSYSMQGMNTEAFF TGTGCCAGCAGTTACTCGATGCAGGGTATGAACACTGAAGCTTTCTTT